This record looks at one TCR beta chain sequence and its context. No antigen is known for it. The data originate from a study of CD8+ T cells in alopecia areata. Study at large: A regimen of oral tofacitinib, 5 to 10 mg twice daily, was given to treated patients.

V lost 3 bases and J 0 bases, leaving 5 bases between the germline ends. This CDR3 is built from 13 residues. Germline loops: CDR1 SGHTA, CDR2 FQGNSA. Study observations and caveats: Mice gave a clearer picture of TCR sharing than patients did, possibly for HLA-related reasons. Alopecia totalis/universalis scalp especially showed more expanded CD8+ clones than normal scalp.

cDNA prepared by RNA extraction and subsequent reverse transcription served as the template for sequencing. Only in-frame clones appear in the TCRdb table, and some are missing; sequencing was by immunoSEQ multiplex PCR. The profile shows hundreds of thousands of clones, about 68% of them singletons. The sequenced sample was CD4+ T cells sorted from blood, obtained at week 0. The chain uses TRBV7-2 and TRBJ2-5; no clear D gene. This receptor was taken from a human donor with alopecia areata. Written as DNA, the CDR3 is TGTGCCAGCAGCTTCTCGTACCAAGAGACCCAGTACTTC. Amino acid sequence: CASSFSYQETQYF.